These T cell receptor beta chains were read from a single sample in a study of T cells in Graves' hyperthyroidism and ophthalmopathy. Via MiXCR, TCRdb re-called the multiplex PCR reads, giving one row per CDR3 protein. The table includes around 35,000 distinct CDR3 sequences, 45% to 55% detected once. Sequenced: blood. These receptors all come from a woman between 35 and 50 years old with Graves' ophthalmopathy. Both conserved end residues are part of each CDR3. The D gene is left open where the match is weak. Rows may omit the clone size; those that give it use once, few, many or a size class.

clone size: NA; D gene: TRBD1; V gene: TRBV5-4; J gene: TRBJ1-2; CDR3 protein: CASSQPQGAKYGYTF; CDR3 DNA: TGTGCCAGCAGCCAACCGCAGGGGGCGAAATATGGCTACACCTTC
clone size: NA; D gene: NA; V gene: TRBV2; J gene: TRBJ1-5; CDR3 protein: CASSEGVHQPQHF; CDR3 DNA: TGTGCCAGCAGCGAGGGAGTACATCAGCCCCAGCATTTT
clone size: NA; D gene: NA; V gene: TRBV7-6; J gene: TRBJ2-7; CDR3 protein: CASSLSSYRVYAPDEQYF; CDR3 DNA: TGTGCCAGCAGCTTGTCATCATACAGGGTATACGCCCCCGACGAGCAGTACTTC
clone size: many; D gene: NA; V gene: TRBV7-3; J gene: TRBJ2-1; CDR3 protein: CASSSDLSSYNEQFF; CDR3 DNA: TGTGCCAGCAGCTCAGACCTGAGCTCCTACAATGAGCAGTTCTTC
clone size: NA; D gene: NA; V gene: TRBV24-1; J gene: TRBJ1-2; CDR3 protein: CATSDSGRVGYTF; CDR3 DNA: TGTGCCACCAGTGATTCTGGCAGGGTGGGCTACACCTTC
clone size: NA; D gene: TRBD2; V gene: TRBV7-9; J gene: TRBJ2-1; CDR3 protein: CASSSSRTSNNEQFF; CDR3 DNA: TGTGCCAGCAGTTCCTCCAGGACTAGCAACAATGAGCAGTTCTTC
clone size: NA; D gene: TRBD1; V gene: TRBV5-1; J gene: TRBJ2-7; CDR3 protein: CASSQRYQGAFEQYF; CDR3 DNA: TGCGCCAGCAGCCAAAGGTACCAGGGGGCCTTCGAGCAGTACTTC
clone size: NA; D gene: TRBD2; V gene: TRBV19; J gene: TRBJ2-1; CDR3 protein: CASSIAGGRRYNEQFF; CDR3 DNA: TGTGCCAGTAGTATAGCCGGCGGGAGGAGATACAATGAGCAGTTCTTC
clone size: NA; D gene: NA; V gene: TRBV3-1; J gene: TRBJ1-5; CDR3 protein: CASSQLAGVNQPQHF; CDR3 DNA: TGTGCCAGCAGCCAGCTTGCAGGGGTAAATCAGCCCCAGCATTTT
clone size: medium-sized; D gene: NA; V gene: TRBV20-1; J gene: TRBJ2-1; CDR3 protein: CSARDRSKQFF; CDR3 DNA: TGCAGTGCTAGAGATCGAAGTAAGCAGTTCTTC
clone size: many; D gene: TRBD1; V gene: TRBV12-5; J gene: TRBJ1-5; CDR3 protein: CASGPQGVQPQHF; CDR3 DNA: TGTGCTAGTGGCCCTCAGGGGGTCCAGCCCCAGCATTTT
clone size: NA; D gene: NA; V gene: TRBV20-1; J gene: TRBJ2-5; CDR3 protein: CSARKRGLSGGNQPQYF; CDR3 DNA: TGCAGTGCTAGAAAACGGGGATTAAGTGGTGGCAATCAGCCCCAGTACTTC
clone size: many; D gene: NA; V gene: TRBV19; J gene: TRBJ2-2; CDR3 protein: CASSIDTGELFF; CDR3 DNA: TGTGCCAGTAGTATAGACACCGGGGAGCTGTTTTTT
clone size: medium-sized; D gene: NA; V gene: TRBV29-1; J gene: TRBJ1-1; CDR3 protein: CSVGTLMQGAEAFF; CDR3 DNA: TGCAGCGTTGGAACGCTGATGCAGGGCGCTGAAGCTTTCTTT
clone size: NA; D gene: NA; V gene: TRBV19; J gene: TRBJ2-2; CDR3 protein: CASSIGWGLTGELFF; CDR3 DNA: TGTGCCAGTAGTATAGGGTGGGGACTCACGGGGGAGCTGTTTTTT